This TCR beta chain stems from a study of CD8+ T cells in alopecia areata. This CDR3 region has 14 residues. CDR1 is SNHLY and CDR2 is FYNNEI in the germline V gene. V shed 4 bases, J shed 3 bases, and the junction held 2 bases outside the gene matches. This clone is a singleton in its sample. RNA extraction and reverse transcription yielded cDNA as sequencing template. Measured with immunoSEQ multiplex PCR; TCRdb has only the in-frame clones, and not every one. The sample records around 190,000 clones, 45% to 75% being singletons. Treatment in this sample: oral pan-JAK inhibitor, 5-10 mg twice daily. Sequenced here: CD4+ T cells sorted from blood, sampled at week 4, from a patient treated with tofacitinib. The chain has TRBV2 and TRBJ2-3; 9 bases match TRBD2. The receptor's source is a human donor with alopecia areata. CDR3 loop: CASSVGLATDTQYF. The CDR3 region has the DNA TGTGCCAGCAGTGTGGGACTAGCAACAGATACGCAGTATTTT.